One and the same sample provided the 30 T cell receptor beta chains below, sequenced in a study of blood T cell repertoires in COVID-19. Measured with immunoSEQ multiplex PCR; TCRdb has only the in-frame clones, and not every one. The data hold 200,000 to 250,000 clones, with 85% to 90% observed a single time. The sequencing sample was made of PBMCs or T cells enriched from blood (not recorded which). Every receptor here comes from a woman between 45 and 60 years old in a cohort exposed to, infected with or recovered from COVID-19 (not recorded which).

The chain uses TRBV19 and TRBJ2-5, with 9 bases identical to TRBD2. Germline loops: CDR1 LNHDA, CDR2 SQIVND (reference sequence). This CDR3 region has 16 residues. V shed 2 bases and J 3 bases; nucleotides not matched to a gene: 7. DNA of the CDR3: TGTGCCAGTAGTATACGGGGTCTAGCGGGGAAAGAGACCCAGTACTTC. This encodes CASSIRGLAGKETQYF.

V is TRBV6-5 and J is TRBJ2-3, with D tentatively TRBD1 (5 bases). This CDR3 is 15 amino acids long. CDR1 is MNHEY and CDR2 is SVGAGI in the germline V gene. Trimming stripped 6 bases from V and 4 bases from J, with 17 bases between. The CDR3 nucleotides read TGTGCCAGCAGCAGTCAGGGCCGAGGACCAGATACGCAGTATTTT. It yields the protein CASSSQGRGPDTQYF.

The V and J genes are TRBV4-1 and TRBJ2-7, with a possible D match to TRBD1 (6 bases). The V gene lost 0 bases and the J gene lost 2 bases, with 11 bases spanning the gap. The V gene's germline CDR1 is MGHRA and CDR2 YSYEKL. The CDR3 is 15 residues long. The CDR3 sequence: CASSQEFAGAYEQYF. CDR3 bases: TGCGCCAGCAGCCAAGAGTTTGCAGGGGCCTACGAGCAGTACTTC.

V usage is TRBV14 and J usage is TRBJ2-1; no clear D gene. The ends were cut back, 5 bases at V and 5 bases at J, with 4 bases in the middle. This CDR3 spans 11 amino acids. Germline loops: CDR1 SGHDN, CDR2 FVKESK. The CDR3 DNA reads TGTGCCAGCAGCTACAACAATGAGCAGTTCTTC. Its protein is CASSYNNEQFF.

The sample holds one count of this clone. This CDR3 is CASSSNRGMNTEAFF. The CDR3 DNA reads as TGTGCCAGCAGTTCTAATCGGGGAATGAACACTGAAGCTTTCTTT. The gene calls are TRBV28 and TRBJ1-1; D ambiguous. The CDR3 is 15 residues long. Trimming cost V 4 bases and J 0 bases, with 12 bases left between them. Germline CDR1 reads MDHEN; CDR2 reads SYDVKM.

The sample holds a few counts of this clone. V gene TRBV7-2 combines with J gene TRBJ2-3; 9 positions match TRBD1. The trim removed 1 base at V and 0 bases at J, leaving 2 bases unmatched. This CDR3 has 16 amino acids. The germline V gene has CDR1 SGHTA and CDR2 FQGNSA. CDR3 in amino acids: CASSLVGTGSTDTQYF. The CDR3, as DNA: TGTGCCAGCAGCTTAGTCGGGACAGGGAGCACAGATACGCAGTATTTT.

The rearrangement joins TRBV6-5 to TRBJ1-5; the D gene is possibly TRBD1 (6 bases). CDR3 length equals 15 residues. Per germline, CDR1 MNHEY and CDR2 SVGAGI. V lost 2 bases to trimming and J lost 4 bases, with 12 bases between them. As DNA, the CDR3 is TGTGCCAGCAGTTACGGAACAGGGTTTAATCAGCCCCAGCATTTT. This codes for CASSYGTGFNQPQHF.

The rearrangement uses TRBV7-2 and TRBJ2-7, with 9 bases aligning to TRBD1. CDR1 and CDR2 from the germline V gene are SGHTA and FQGNSA. The length of the CDR3 is 14 residues. With 6 bases clipped from V and 4 bases from J, the junction kept 7 bases outside the gene matches. Written as DNA, the CDR3 is TGTGCCAGCAGTAAAGACAGGGGGAGATACGAGCAGTACTTC. Translating it yields CASSKDRGRYEQYF. Using reference TRBV7-2 and TRBJ2-7 for the parts outside the CDR3, the full variable domain is GAGVSQSPSNKVTEKGKDVELRCDPISGHTALYWYRQSLGQGLEFLIYFQGNSAPDKSGLPSDRFSAERTGGSVSTLTIQRTQQEDSAVYLCASSKDRGRYEQYFGPGTRLTVT.

The V and J genes are TRBV15 and TRBJ2-1; 10 nucleotides match TRBD1. The CDR3 totals 15 residues. Germline V lookup: CDR1 LNHNV, CDR2 YYDKDF (reference sequence). The ends lost 0 bases at V and 8 bases at J; junction bases unmatched: 4. The CDR3 protein is CATSRDGTGDHEQFF. For the CDR3, the DNA is TGTGCCACCAGCAGAGATGGGACAGGGGATCATGAGCAGTTCTTC.

The chain has TRBV7-9 and TRBJ1-2; tentative D call: TRBD1 (6 bases). The germline V and J ends were trimmed by 5 bases and 0 bases, with 25 bases remaining between them. CDR1 is SEHNR, CDR2 FQNEAQ, per germline (reference sequence). There are 19 residues in the CDR3. The CDR3 loop reads CASSQQKAPQGRTNYGYTF. For the CDR3, the DNA is TGTGCCAGCAGCCAGCAAAAGGCCCCGCAGGGGAGAACTAACTATGGCTACACCTTC.

V and J are TRBV29-1 and TRBJ2-5; 13 bases match TRBD2. From germline, CDR1 is SQVTM and CDR2 ANQGSEA. This CDR3 comprises 15 residues. Losses at the gene ends were 4 bases for V and 7 bases for J; bases not matched to a gene: 9. The CDR3 protein is CSVGTSGSFRGTQYF. The CDR3, as DNA: TGCAGCGTTGGGACTAGCGGGAGCTTCCGGGGGACCCAGTACTTC.

This CDR3 is CASSSGQANSPLHF. The CDR3 coding sequence is TGTGCCAGCAGTTCGGGACAGGCTAATTCACCCCTCCACTTT. The chain uses TRBV6-5 and TRBJ1-6, with TRBD1 matching 8 bases. Germline V gene lookup returns CDR1 MNHEY and CDR2 SVGAGI. The CDR3 has 14 amino acids. The ends lost 4 bases at V and 6 bases at J; junction bases unmatched: 2.

This chain uses TRBV5-4 with TRBJ2-2, with D possibly TRBD1 on 6 matching bases. Germline lookup yields CDR1 SGHNT and CDR2 YYREEE (reference sequence). Trimming removed 3 bases from V and 0 bases from J, with 12 bases in between. This CDR3 comprises 16 residues. CDR3 coding DNA: TGTGCCAGCAGCTCAACAGGGTTCGCGAACACCGGGGAGCTGTTTTTT. This gives the protein CASSSTGFANTGELFF.

The chain joins TRBV5-1 to TRBJ1-4; perhaps TRBD1 as D (6 bases). Germline V lookup: CDR1 SGHRS, CDR2 YFSETQ. This CDR3 region has 16 residues. V gave up 0 bases and J gave up 5 bases, with 14 bases separating them. This CDR3 reads CASSLGWAGANEKLFF. The CDR3 region has the DNA TGCGCCAGCAGCTTGGGTTGGGCAGGGGCGAATGAAAAACTGTTTTTT.

The V and J genes are TRBV6-4 and TRBJ1-1; no reliable D call. Per the germline V gene, CDR1 is MRHNA and CDR2 is SNTAGT. Between the trimmed V and J ends, which lost 6 bases and 1 base, there was a span of 12 bases. The CDR3 has 14 amino acids. CDR3 residues: CASSAAPGNTEAFF. For the CDR3, the DNA is TGTGCCAGCAGCGCCGCCCCCGGGAACACTGAAGCTTTCTTT.

V and J are TRBV5-6 and TRBJ2-3, with D hard to call. Per the germline V gene, CDR1 is SGHDT and CDR2 is YYEEEE. The CDR3 covers 15 residues. V was clipped by 2 bases and J by 2 bases, with 12 bases between them. Here the CDR3 reads CASSFSTEYTDTQYF. For the CDR3, the DNA is TGTGCCAGCAGCTTTTCCACAGAGTACACAGATACGCAGTATTTT. The whole variable domain, filled in from reference TRBV5-6 and TRBJ2-3, reads DAGVTQSPTHLIKTRGQQVTLRCSPKSGHDTVSWYQQALGQGPQFIFQYYEEEERQRGNFPDRFSGHQFPNYSSELNVNALLLGDSALYLCASSFSTEYTDTQYFGPGTRLTVL.

V usage is TRBV6-5 and J usage is TRBJ2-3, with TRBD2 matching 7 bases. This CDR3 has 15 residues. The germline gives CDR1 MNHEY, CDR2 SVGAGI. The V gene end was trimmed by 5 bases and the J gene end by 1 base; junction bases not matched to a gene: 6. The chain's CDR3 is CASSKTRGGTDTQYF. CDR3 in DNA: TGTGCCAGCAGTAAGACTCGGGGGGGCACAGATACGCAGTATTTT.

J is TRBJ1-1 and V is TRBV12-3 or TRBV12-4, with D uncertain. V shed 5 bases and J shed 3 bases, with 10 bases lying between them. This CDR3 has 13 amino acids. The CDR3 DNA reads TGTGCCAGCAGTAGAAGAGCTGACACTGAAGCTTTCTTT. Translated: CASSRRADTEAFF.

The rearrangement uses TRBV2 and TRBJ2-7, with 10 bases matching TRBD1. With 8 bases clipped from V and 5 bases from J, the junction kept 9 bases outside the gene matches. The CDR3 spans 14 residues. CDR1 and CDR2 from the germline V gene are SNHLY and FYNNEI. The CDR3 sequence: CASCRDRGVDEQYF. Here the CDR3 DNA reads TGTGCCAGCTGCCGGGACAGGGGTGTCGACGAGCAGTACTTC. The entire variable domain, with the rest obtained from reference TRBV2 and TRBJ2-7, is as follows: EPEVTQTPSHQVTQMGQEVILRCVPISNHLYFYWYRQILGQKVEFLVSFYNNEISEKSEIFDDQFSVERPDGSNFTLKIRSTKLEDSAMYFCASCRDRGVDEQYFGPGTRLTVT.

The chain recombines TRBV5-5 with TRBJ1-6, with a possible D match to TRBD1 (6 bases). With 8 bases removed from V and 6 bases from J, the gap between germline ends came to 18 bases. This CDR3 contains 15 residues. The germline CDR1 and CDR2 sequences are SGHKS and YYEKEE (reference sequence). The CDR3 DNA reads as TGTGCCAGTGAATCCAGGGGCGCGGGTAATTCACCCCTCCACTTT. Its protein is CASESRGAGNSPLHF.

The J gene is TRBJ2-3, the V gene TRBV30, with D possibly being TRBD2 (7 bases). The germline gives CDR1 GTSNPN, CDR2 SVGIG (reference sequence). The length of the CDR3 is 16 residues. V shed 2 bases and J shed 4 bases, with 19 bases lying between them. CDR3 loop: CAWSRFEGGFPDTQYF. In DNA, the CDR3 is TGTGCCTGGAGTCGGTTTGAGGGGGGGTTCCCAGATACGCAGTATTTT.

The rearrangement links TRBV5-6 to TRBJ1-5, with a tentative D call TRBD1 (5 bases). Germline loops: CDR1 SGHDT, CDR2 YYEEEE. The CDR3 runs to 18 residues. V gave up 8 bases and J gave up 4 bases, with 28 bases separating them. The CDR3 DNA is TGTGCCAGTCCGCGGGGGAGGTGGTCGCGGATCTCGAATCAGCCCCAGCATTTT. Translated, it gives CASPRGRWSRISNQPQHF.

The J gene is TRBJ2-4, the V gene TRBV6-5, with D perhaps matching TRBD2 (5 bases). The CDR3 covers 14 residues. CDR1 MNHEY and CDR2 SVGAGI come from the germline V gene. Trimming removed 7 bases at V and 2 bases at J, with 12 bases between. The CDR3 spells CASNPPGTKNIQYF. Here the CDR3 DNA reads TGTGCCAGCAACCCCCCCGGGACCAAAAACATTCAGTACTTC.

The chain employs TRBV19 and TRBJ1-1; tentative D call: TRBD1 (6 bases). The V gene lost 9 bases and the J gene lost 2 bases, with 16 bases spanning the gap. Germline lookup yields CDR1 LNHDA and CDR2 SQIVND (reference sequence). The CDR3 is made up of 14 amino acids. CDR3 protein: CASEGMTGNTEAFF. The DNA of the CDR3 is TGTGCCAGCGAAGGTATGACAGGTAACACTGAAGCTTTCTTT.

The genes are TRBV2 and TRBJ2-3; TRBD2 agrees at 9 bases. The length of the CDR3 is 15 residues. CDR1 is SNHLY and CDR2 is FYNNEI in the germline V gene. The V and J ends lost 6 bases and 5 bases, in that order; junction bases with no gene match: 9. The CDR3 loop is CASRSRGGRGDTQYF. Written as DNA, the CDR3 is TGTGCCAGCAGGTCGCGGGGGGGAAGGGGAGATACGCAGTATTTT.

This sequence joins TRBV6-2 or TRBV6-3 and TRBJ1-5; TRBD1 aligns across 7 bases. Germline values: CDR1 MNHEY, CDR2 SVGEGT. This CDR3 has 17 amino acids. Trimming took 1 base from V and 1 from J; bases not matched to a gene: 7. CDR3: CASSYFLGQVSNQPQHF. Here the CDR3 DNA reads TGTGCCAGCAGTTACTTTCTTGGACAGGTGAGCAATCAGCCCCAGCATTTT.

The chain couples TRBV28 to TRBJ1-5; D is undetermined. The V and J ends lost 6 bases and 3 bases respectively, with 15 bases between them. The CDR3 spans 15 residues. Germline loops: CDR1 MDHEN, CDR2 SYDVKM. Written as DNA, the CDR3 is TGTGCCAGCAGGGATGAGGGCTCTATCAATCAGCCCCAGCATTTT. Translated, it gives CASRDEGSINQPQHF.

The gene calls are TRBV6-5 and TRBJ1-6; 7 nucleotides line up with TRBD1. Germline V gives CDR1 MNHEY, CDR2 SVGAGI. The junction had 9 bases not matched to a gene; V was cut back by 4 bases and J by 9 bases. This CDR3 has 15 amino acids. CDR3 loop: CASSFTGPGGSPLHF. The CDR3 nucleotides read TGTGCCAGCAGTTTCACAGGGCCAGGGGGTTCACCCCTCCACTTT.

This sequence joins TRBV7-2 and TRBJ2-3; TRBD1 agrees at 11 bases. CDR1 is SGHTA and CDR2 is FQGNSA in the germline V gene. J was trimmed by 8 bases and V by 2 bases; bases with no gene match: 15. This CDR3 has 18 amino acids. This chain's CDR3 is CASSLRTGGVLMAGTQYF. The CDR3 DNA sequence: TGTGCCAGCAGCTTAAGGACAGGGGGCGTGTTGATGGCGGGTACGCAGTATTTT. The full variable domain, completed using reference TRBV7-2 and TRBJ2-3, is GAGVSQSPSNKVTEKGKDVELRCDPISGHTALYWYRQSLGQGLEFLIYFQGNSAPDKSGLPSDRFSAERTGGSVSTLTIQRTQQEDSAVYLCASSLRTGGVLMAGTQYFGPGTRLTVL.

This sequence joins TRBV10-2 and TRBJ2-1; 7 positions agree with TRBD1. V shed 4 bases, J shed 7 bases, and the junction held 13 bases outside the gene matches. The CDR3 has 16 residues. Per germline, CDR1 WSHSY and CDR2 SAAADI. CDR3 in amino acids: CASSGRQGVGRNEQFF. CDR3 coding DNA: TGCGCCAGCAGTGGAAGACAGGGAGTAGGACGGAATGAGCAGTTCTTC.